Listed below are T cell receptor beta chains from one sample, sequenced in a study of control samples from healthy donors and cancer patients. Data came from immunoSEQ multiplex PCR; TCRdb stores just in-frame clones and leaves some out. The sample has 90,000 or so clones; roughly 80% are singletons. The sequenced material came from PBMCs. All receptors come from a man aged 65 to 85 with lung cancer. The CDR3 runs from the conserved cysteine through the conserved F or W. The order of the fields is V gene, J gene, D gene, clone size, CDR3 protein, CDR3 DNA. A D gene is named only where the DNA matches it firmly. Not all rows give a size; the values are once, few, many and, for expanded clones, a class.

>TRBV5-8|TRBJ1-6|NA|once
CASSLETRSPLHF
TGTGCCAGCAGCCTCGAGACACGATCACCCCTCCACTTT
>TRBV5-1|TRBJ2-2|NA|few
CASSGPLTGELFF
TGCGCCAGCAGCGGGCCCCTCACCGGGGAGCTGTTTTTT
>TRBV18|TRBJ1-5|NA|NA
CASSPGRDQPQHF
TGTGCCAGCTCACCGGGACGGGATCAGCCCCAGCATTTT
>TRBV25-1|TRBJ1-6|NA|NA
CASSAARVGVNSPLHF
TGTGCCAGCAGTGCGGCTAGGGTTGGGGTGAATTCACCCCTCCACTTT
>TRBV5-6|TRBJ2-5|TRBD2|few
CASSNTGGHQETQYF
TGTGCCAGCAGTAACACGGGGGGACACCAAGAGACCCAGTACTTC
>TRBV7-2|TRBJ2-2|NA|NA
CASSLSSNTGELFF
TGTGCCAGCAGCCTCTCTAGTAACACCGGGGAGCTGTTTTTT
>TRBV7-9|TRBJ1-2|NA|NA
CASSSSGWGYTF
TGTGCCAGCAGCTCCTCAGGGTGGGGCTACACCTTC
>TRBV3-1/TRBV3-2|TRBJ2-2|NA|NA
CASSPTGLNTGELFF
TGTGCCAGCAGCCCGACTGGGCTGAACACCGGGGAGCTGTTTTTT
>TRBV30|TRBJ2-7|NA|NA
CAWSAGTQYEQYF
TGTGCCTGGAGTGCCGGGACACAGTACGAGCAGTACTTC
>TRBV28|TRBJ1-4|NA|NA
CASRLGPGPEKLFF
TGTGCCAGCAGACTGGGGCCAGGGCCTGAAAAACTGTTTTTT
>TRBV7-9|TRBJ2-7|NA|NA
CASSLAGGPSPLSYEQYF
TGTGCCAGCAGCTTAGCGGGGGGTCCGTCGCCCCTCTCCTACGAGCAGTACTTC
>TRBV2|TRBJ1-2|TRBD1|NA
CASRMEGGRNYGYTF
TGTGCCAGCAGGATGGAAGGGGGCCGCAACTATGGCTACACCTTC
>TRBV7-9|TRBJ1-2|TRBD1|NA
CASSLAVRGQGSVYTF
TGTGCCAGCAGCTTAGCAGTAAGGGGACAGGGTTCTGTCTACACCTTC
>TRBV19|TRBJ1-5|NA|NA
CASSIKGNSNQPQHF
TGTGCCAGTAGTATAAAGGGGAATAGCAATCAGCCCCAGCATTTT
>TRBV28|TRBJ1-5|NA|NA
CASSLWTDSDSNQPQHF
TGTGCCAGCAGTTTATGGACAGATTCAGATAGCAATCAGCCCCAGCATTTT
>TRBV27|TRBJ2-6|NA|NA
CASSLPGSGANVLTF
TGTGCCAGCAGTTTACCGGGCTCTGGGGCCAACGTCCTGACTTTC
>TRBV14|TRBJ1-5|NA|NA
CASSQEGHLSNQPQHF
TGTGCCAGCAGCCAAGAAGGACACCTTAGCAATCAGCCCCAGCATTTT